This is a list of T cell receptor beta chains from one sample in a study of blood T cells in healthy people across ages. TCRdb used MiXCR to reprocess the 5' RACE reads, holding one entry per CDR3 protein. The sample has about 800,000 distinct CDR3 sequences; 58% are singletons. Material for sequencing was blood. The receptors here all came from a young man in good health. CDR3s include the opening cysteine and the closing phenylalanine or tryptophan. The D gene is left open where the match is weak. Some rows mark clone size as missing; the rest say once, few, many or name a class of expanded clone.

d_call	clone_size	j_call	v_call	cdr3_nt	cdr3_aa
-	-	TRBJ2-7	TRBV7-9	TGTGCCAGCAGCGGACTGGGTGACTCCTACGAGCAGTACTTC	CASSGLGDSYEQYF
-	-	TRBJ2-7	TRBV27	TGTGCCAGCAGTTTTAGTGGGACCCCACTCCCCGAGCAGTACTTC	CASSFSGTPLPEQYF
-	few	TRBJ1-2	TRBV6-2/TRBV6-3	TGTGCCAGCACCCTAGGAGGGGAGTATGGCTACACCTTC	CASTLGGEYGYTF
TRBD2	-	TRBJ2-1	TRBV7-9	TGTGCCAGCAGCCTCGCAGTAGCGGGGGTGGACAATGAGCAGTTCTTC	CASSLAVAGVDNEQFF
TRBD2	once	TRBJ2-5	TRBV4-3	TGCGCCAGCAGCCAAGCGGCGGGAGCGAGTGAGCAGTACTTC	CASSQAAGASEQYF
-	-	TRBJ2-5	TRBV6-1	TGTGCCAGCAGTACGGTGTACTTC	CASSTVYF
-	few	TRBJ2-7	TRBV6-2/TRBV6-3	TGTGCCAGCAGTTACTCGATCGAGGGGAGCTCCTACGAGCAGTACTTC	CASSYSIEGSSYEQYF
-	-	TRBJ2-3	TRBV4-2	TGTGCCAGCAGCCAGGAAATAACTAGCGATACGCAGTATTTT	CASSQEITSDTQYF
-	-	TRBJ2-2	TRBV2	TGTGCCAGCACTGAAGGAAGGAACACCGGGGAGCTGTTTTTT	CASTEGRNTGELFF
TRBD1	-	TRBJ2-5	TRBV3-1	TGTGCCAGCAGCCAGTTGGGACAGAACCAAGAGACCCAGTACTTC	CASSQLGQNQETQYF
-	-	TRBJ2-7	TRBV20-1	TGCAGTGCTTCACATCCGGTGGACCATTACGAGCAGTACTTC	CSASHPVDHYEQYF
-	-	TRBJ1-1	TRBV7-2	TGTGCCAGCAGCTTAGGACAGCCCCCAGCTGAAGCTTTCTTT	CASSLGQPPAEAFF
-	-	TRBJ2-6	TRBV2	TGTGCCAGCAAGATTGGGTCAGGGGCCAACGTCCTGACTTTC	CASKIGSGANVLTF
TRBD1	-	TRBJ1-6	TRBV2	TGTGCCAGCAGTAGAGGACAGGAAGGTGTTTCACCCCTCCACTTT	CASSRGQEGVSPLHF
-	-	TRBJ2-3	TRBV6-1	TGTGCCAGCAGTGAATGGACGCAGTATTTT	CASSEWTQYF
-	-	TRBJ1-5	TRBV28	TGTGCCAGCAGCTGGGCCGGGATCAGCAATCAGCCCCAGCATTTT	CASSWAGISNQPQHF
TRBD2	few	TRBJ2-3	TRBV7-2	TGTGCCAGCAGCTTAGACTCTCTAGCGGGATACACAGATACGCAGTATTTT	CASSLDSLAGYTDTQYF